Only a few counts were recorded for the clone carrying this T cell receptor (beta chain). Naive CD4+ T cells were purified with Tregs depleted by CD25. TCRdb re-called the 5' RACE reads with MiXCR, one entry per CDR3 protein. This repertoire shows tens of thousands of distinct CDR3 sequences, approximately 17% found once; its top ten account for around 2.3%. The CDR3 contains 18 residues. CDR1 is SGDLS, CDR2 YYNGEE, per germline. V was clipped by 0 bases and J by 3 bases; unmatched bases: 12. Material for sequencing was naive CD4+ T cells sorted from blood. Described subset: naive CD4+ T cells, CD4+CD45RA+CD25-. The rearrangement links TRBV9 to TRBJ2-3; TRBD1 agrees at 8 bases. The source is a female donor with breast cancer. CDR3 residues: CASSVAPGQGIGTDTQYF. The CDR3 DNA is TGTGCCAGCAGCGTAGCCCCCGGACAGGGAATAGGGACAGATACGCAGTATTTT.